Listed below are T cell receptor beta chains from one sample, sequenced in a study of shared clonotypes between healthy human individuals. Sequenced by immunoSEQ multiplex PCR; TCRdb stores in-frame clones only, minus some. The sample contains about 2 million clones, approximately 95% of which appear only once. The material sequenced was naive CD8+ T cells sorted from blood. These receptors were collected from a man between 18 and 35 years old in good health. Each CDR3 is given with its conserved first and last residue. The order of the fields is V gene, J gene, D gene, clone size, CDR3 protein, CDR3 DNA. D genes are given only for firm matches. Clone size is given for some rows only: seen once, a few or many times, or a class if the clone is expanded.

V: TRBV4-3
J: TRBJ1-2
D: NA
size: NA
CDR3: CASSQDPPYGENYGYTF
DNA: TGCGCCAGCAGCCAAGATCCTCCCTATGGGGAAAACTATGGCTACACCTTC

V: TRBV28
J: TRBJ2-7
D: TRBD1
size: NA
CDR3: CASSLWQGEEQYF
DNA: TGTGCCAGCAGTTTATGGCAGGGGGAAGAGCAGTACTTC

V: TRBV5-6
J: TRBJ2-2
D: NA
size: NA
CDR3: CASRNRDNTGELFF
DNA: TGTGCCAGCAGGAATCGGGACAACACCGGGGAGCTGTTTTTT

V: TRBV27
J: TRBJ1-2
D: TRBD1
size: NA
CDR3: CASSLTPPGGYGYTF
DNA: TGTGCCAGCAGTTTAACCCCCCCAGGGGGCTATGGCTACACCTTC

V: TRBV15
J: TRBJ1-4
D: NA
size: NA
CDR3: CATAEGTDEKLFF
DNA: TGTGCCACCGCGGAGGGGACGGATGAAAAACTGTTTTTT

V: TRBV28
J: TRBJ1-3
D: NA
size: NA
CDR3: CASSLGVVTVSGNTIYF
DNA: TGTGCCAGCAGTTTAGGTGTGGTCACGGTCTCTGGAAACACCATATATTTT

V: TRBV9
J: TRBJ2-7
D: NA
size: once
CDR3: CASSVVGDHEQYF
DNA: TGTGCCAGCAGCGTAGTCGGGGATCACGAGCAGTACTTC

V: TRBV28
J: TRBJ1-2
D: NA
size: NA
CDR3: CASRLDSPYGYTF
DNA: TGTGCCAGCAGGTTGGACAGTCCCTATGGCTACACCTTC

V: TRBV7-9
J: TRBJ2-3
D: NA
size: NA
CDR3: CASSPPLRTDTQYF
DNA: TGTGCCAGCAGCCCTCCCCTTCGCACAGATACGCAGTATTTT

V: TRBV13
J: TRBJ1-2
D: TRBD1
size: once
CDR3: CASSLGQGADYGYTF
DNA: TGTGCCAGCAGCTTAGGACAGGGGGCCGACTATGGCTACACCTTC

V: TRBV7-8
J: TRBJ1-2
D: NA
size: NA
CDR3: CASSLGTEPLANYGYTF
DNA: TGTGCCAGCAGCCTCGGGACCGAGCCCTTAGCTAACTATGGCTACACCTTC

V: TRBV7-6
J: TRBJ2-2
D: NA
size: once
CDR3: CASSAENTGELFF
DNA: TGTGCCAGCAGCGCTGAGAACACCGGGGAGCTGTTTTTT

V: TRBV25-1
J: TRBJ2-5
D: NA
size: NA
CDR3: CATSLVGSQETQYF
DNA: TGTGCCACATCTTTAGTGGGAAGCCAAGAGACCCAGTACTTC

V: TRBV9
J: TRBJ2-7
D: NA
size: NA
CDR3: CASSGLTSYEQYF
DNA: TGTGCCAGCAGCGGTTTGACCTCTTACGAGCAGTACTTC

V: TRBV21-1
J: TRBJ2-7
D: NA
size: once
CDR3: CASRPVRGRGDEQYF
DNA: TGTGCCAGCAGACCTGTCCGAGGTCGAGGGGACGAGCAGTACTTC

V: TRBV27
J: TRBJ2-2
D: NA
size: once
CDR3: CASSFGQSGELFF
DNA: TGTGCCAGCAGTTTCGGACAATCCGGGGAGCTGTTTTTT

V: TRBV28
J: TRBJ2-7
D: NA
size: NA
CDR3: CATSRYEQYF
DNA: TGTGCCACCTCCCGGTACGAGCAGTACTTC

V: TRBV15
J: TRBJ1-2
D: TRBD1
size: NA
CDR3: CATSRDRGPNYGYTF
DNA: TGTGCCACCAGCAGGGACAGGGGGCCTAACTATGGCTACACCTTC

V: TRBV19
J: TRBJ1-5
D: NA
size: NA
CDR3: CASRGYSNQPQHF
DNA: TGTGCCAGTAGAGGTTATAGCAATCAGCCCCAGCATTTT

V: TRBV5-1
J: TRBJ2-3
D: NA
size: NA
CDR3: CASSLEAGGTDTQYF
DNA: TGCGCCAGCAGCTTGGAGGCAGGGGGCACAGATACGCAGTATTTT

V: TRBV7-9
J: TRBJ1-1
D: NA
size: NA
CDR3: CASSLVVDTEAFF
DNA: TGTGCCAGCAGCTTAGTCGTGGACACTGAAGCTTTCTTT

V: TRBV2
J: TRBJ1-1
D: NA
size: NA
CDR3: CASSEEGGTLMNTEAFF
DNA: TGTGCCAGCAGTGAAGAAGGGGGGACACTCATGAACACTGAAGCTTTCTTT

V: TRBV9
J: TRBJ1-6
D: NA
size: NA
CDR3: CASSALGNSPLHF
DNA: TGTGCCAGCAGCGCCTTGGGGAATTCACCCCTCCACTTT

V: TRBV9
J: TRBJ1-2
D: NA
size: NA
CDR3: CASSVEGRSTSYGYTF
DNA: TGTGCCAGCAGCGTAGAGGGACGGAGTACCTCCTATGGCTACACCTTC

V: TRBV6-6
J: TRBJ1-1
D: NA
size: NA
CDR3: CASSYVDSREAFF
DNA: TGTGCCAGCAGTTACGTCGACAGCCGAGAAGCTTTCTTT

V: TRBV28
J: TRBJ1-2
D: NA
size: NA
CDR3: CASSWGLRSTNYGYTF
DNA: TGTGCCAGCAGCTGGGGGCTCCGCAGTACCAACTATGGCTACACCTTC

V: TRBV7-2
J: TRBJ2-7
D: NA
size: once
CDR3: CASSSAVFQPPSYEQYF
DNA: TGTGCCAGCAGCTCCGCCGTTTTTCAGCCTCCTTCCTACGAGCAGTACTTC

V: TRBV28
J: TRBJ1-4
D: NA
size: NA
CDR3: CASSTDGETINEKLFF
DNA: TGTGCCAGCAGCACGGACGGAGAAACCATTAATGAAAAACTGTTTTTT

V: TRBV4-1
J: TRBJ1-2
D: NA
size: NA
CDR3: CASSQEDVSGTNYGYTF
DNA: TGCGCCAGCAGCCAAGAAGACGTAAGCGGGACTAACTATGGCTACACCTTC

V: TRBV7-9
J: TRBJ2-5
D: TRBD1
size: NA
CDR3: CASSRGQGGTETQYF
DNA: TGTGCCAGCAGCCGAGGACAGGGGGGAACGGAGACCCAGTACTTC

V: TRBV19
J: TRBJ1-2
D: TRBD1
size: NA
CDR3: CASYRGLHGYTF
DNA: TGTGCCAGCTACAGGGGGCTGCATGGCTACACCTTC

V: TRBV5-1
J: TRBJ2-5
D: NA
size: NA
CDR3: CASSQNRVSQQETQYF
DNA: TGCGCCAGCAGCCAAAACAGGGTATCACAACAAGAGACCCAGTACTTC

V: TRBV7-2
J: TRBJ2-4
D: TRBD2
size: NA
CDR3: CASSLVLAGGFKNIQYF
DNA: TGTGCCAGCAGCTTAGTCCTAGCGGGGGGGTTCAAAAACATTCAGTACTTC

V: TRBV6-5
J: TRBJ1-1
D: NA
size: NA
CDR3: CASSYSPQMNTEAFF
DNA: TGTGCCAGCAGTTACTCTCCGCAGATGAACACTGAAGCTTTCTTT

V: TRBV13
J: TRBJ2-7
D: TRBD2
size: NA
CDR3: CASSSTSGRPYEQYF
DNA: TGTGCCAGCAGCTCAACTAGCGGGAGGCCCTACGAGCAGTACTTC

V: TRBV27
J: TRBJ2-5
D: NA
size: NA
CDR3: CASSLTGRAQYF
DNA: TGTGCCAGCAGTTTAACGGGACGGGCCCAGTACTTC

V: TRBV5-5
J: TRBJ2-7
D: NA
size: NA
CDR3: CASSLVYYEQYF
DNA: TGTGCCAGCAGCTTGGTCTATTACGAGCAGTACTTC

V: TRBV4-1
J: TRBJ2-1
D: NA
size: once
CDR3: CASSFRAGSDEQFF
DNA: TGCGCCAGCAGTTTCCGGGCGGGGAGCGATGAGCAGTTCTTC

V: TRBV2
J: TRBJ2-2
D: TRBD2
size: once
CDR3: CASSEVLTSGARELFF
DNA: TGTGCCAGCAGTGAAGTATTGACTAGCGGGGCACGGGAGCTGTTTTTT

V: TRBV27
J: TRBJ1-4
D: NA
size: once
CDR3: CASSSFNLELFF
DNA: TGTGCCAGCAGTTCCTTCAATTTAGAACTGTTTTTT

V: TRBV6-1
J: TRBJ1-2
D: NA
size: NA
CDR3: CASSPLGTDYGYTF
DNA: TGTGCCAGCAGCCCCTTGGGGACTGATTATGGCTACACCTTC

V: TRBV5-8
J: TRBJ2-3
D: TRBD2
size: NA
CDR3: CASSSTSGSTDTQYF
DNA: TGTGCCAGCAGCTCGACTAGCGGGTCCACAGATACGCAGTATTTT

V: TRBV25-1
J: TRBJ2-1
D: TRBD1
size: NA
CDR3: CASSEYRDSQFF
DNA: TGTGCCAGCAGTGAATACCGGGACAGTCAGTTCTTC

V: TRBV5-1
J: TRBJ2-7
D: TRBD1
size: NA
CDR3: CASSSPVAGGFYEQYF
DNA: TGCGCCAGCAGCTCCCCCGTGGCAGGGGGCTTCTACGAGCAGTACTTC

V: TRBV19
J: TRBJ1-5
D: NA
size: NA
CDR3: CASSPRTEMGNQPQHF
DNA: TGTGCCAGTAGTCCCAGGACAGAGATGGGGAATCAGCCCCAGCATTTT

V: TRBV7-2
J: TRBJ2-3
D: TRBD2
size: NA
CDR3: CASSLGRLAGTYTQYF
DNA: TGTGCCAGCAGCCTGGGCCGCCTAGCGGGAACATATACGCAGTATTTT

V: TRBV2
J: TRBJ2-7
D: TRBD2
size: NA
CDR3: CASSGLAGEGSYEQYF
DNA: TGTGCCAGCAGTGGACTAGCGGGAGAAGGTTCCTACGAGCAGTACTTC

V: TRBV9
J: TRBJ2-3
D: NA
size: NA
CDR3: CASSVDGRGMDTQYF
DNA: TGTGCCAGCAGCGTAGACGGACGGGGGATGGATACGCAGTATTTT

V: TRBV11-2
J: TRBJ2-2
D: NA
size: NA
CDR3: CASSLDFGGELFF
DNA: TGTGCCAGCAGCTTAGATTTCGGGGGGGAGCTGTTTTTT

V: TRBV10-3
J: TRBJ2-7
D: NA
size: NA
CDR3: CAISELFGTRTSYEQYF
DNA: TGTGCCATCAGTGAGTTATTCGGGACCCGGACCAGCTACGAGCAGTACTTC

V: TRBV7-9
J: TRBJ1-5
D: NA
size: NA
CDR3: CASSSGHQPQHF
DNA: TGTGCCAGCAGCTCTGGGCATCAGCCCCAGCATTTT

V: TRBV9
J: TRBJ2-5
D: NA
size: NA
CDR3: CASSPPFRQGEAPRETQYF
DNA: TGTGCCAGCAGCCCCCCCTTTCGGCAGGGGGAGGCGCCAAGAGAGACCCAGTACTTC

V: TRBV30
J: TRBJ2-1
D: NA
size: NA
CDR3: CAWSEAENEQFF
DNA: TGTGCCTGGAGTGAAGCGGAGAATGAGCAGTTCTTC

V: TRBV5-1
J: TRBJ2-2
D: NA
size: NA
CDR3: CASSLVNTYTGELFF
DNA: TGCGCCAGCAGCTTGGTGAACACTTACACCGGGGAGCTGTTTTTT

V: TRBV19
J: TRBJ2-2
D: NA
size: NA
CDR3: CASSIVNTGELFF
DNA: TGTGCCAGTAGTATCGTGAACACCGGGGAGCTGTTTTTT

V: TRBV6-5
J: TRBJ1-2
D: NA
size: NA
CDR3: CASTNKGVGYGYTF
DNA: TGTGCCAGCACCAACAAAGGAGTGGGATATGGCTACACCTTC